Described below is a single TCR beta chain sequence and its context. This sample is drawn from a study of cytotoxic CD8 clonotypes in ibrutinib-treated CLL. Using immunoSEQ multiplex PCR, the repertoire was profiled, and TCRdb retains in-frame clones only, with some absent. This sample yields about 200,000 clones, of which around 70% are seen a single time; approximately 6% belongs to the top ten. TCR beta library input comprised about 1.8 micrograms of genomic DNA from cryopreserved PBMCs. The clonotype comes from a human donor with chronic lymphocytic leukemia. Sample: PBMCs, taken after 12 months of ibrutinib treatment.

The CDR3 reads CASSWRAGSSYEQYF. The CDR3 region has the DNA TGTGCCAGCTCATGGCGGGCGGGGAGCTCCTACGAGCAGTACTTC. The chain uses TRBV11-2 and TRBJ2-7, with a tentative D call TRBD2 (6 bases). The ends were cut back, 8 bases at V and 0 bases at J, with 17 bases in the middle. Per germline, CDR1 SGHAT and CDR2 FQNNGV. The CDR3 consists of 15 residues.